The T cell receptor (beta chain) under discussion was sequenced for a study of response to subunit inactivated influenza vaccine. TCRdb reprocessed the RT-PCR reads via MiXCR and lists one record per CDR3 protein. This table holds about 170,000 distinct CDR3 sequences, about 12% found once. These data also featured in a second study, about T cells expressing NK-cell markers. That source adds: The TCR beta cDNA came from 5'RACE template switching with UMIs.

The origin of this receptor is a man in his fifties who received an inactivated influenza vaccine. The source material was CD8+ T cells sorted from PBMCs, sampled 11 to 12 days after vaccination.

CDR3 bases: TGTGCCAGTGCGGAGGGTTTAAGTGAGCAGTTCTTC. As protein: CASAEGLSEQFF. V is TRBV7-6 and J is TRBJ2-1; TRBD2 might be the D (6 bases). CDR1 and CDR2 from the germline V gene are SGHVS and FNYEAQ. With 9 bases removed from V and 9 bases from J, the gap between germline ends came to 15 bases. CDR3 length: 12 residues.